These 11 T cell receptor beta chains originate from one sample sequenced in a study of response to subunit inactivated influenza vaccine. Each CDR3 protein gets one entry after TCRdb re-called the RT-PCR reads with MiXCR. The sample contains approximately 500,000 distinct CDR3 sequences, roughly a quarter of which appear only once. These data were also reused for a study on T cells expressing NK-cell markers. According to that study: TCR beta cDNA was made by 5'RACE template switching with UMIs.

Material: CD4+ T cells sorted from PBMCs, obtained 11 to 12 days after vaccination. These receptors all stem from a man aged 45-65 years who received an inactivated influenza vaccine.

This clonotype was counted only a few times. V gene TRBV3-1 combines with J gene TRBJ2-7; 9 bases match TRBD1. Germline values: CDR1 LGHDT, CDR2 YNNKEL (reference sequence). CDR3 length: 15 residues. The V and J ends lost 1 base and 6 bases, in that order; junction bases with no gene match: 7. This CDR3 is CASSQAPGQGREQYF. The CDR3 DNA sequence: TGTGCCAGCAGCCAAGCCCCGGGACAGGGACGCGAGCAGTACTTC.

This clonotype turned up a few times. V is TRBV7-2 and J is TRBJ2-7, with 8 bases identical to TRBD1. Germline CDR1 is SGHTA and CDR2 is FQGNSA. J lost 2 bases, V lost 5 bases, and 5 bases had no gene match. The CDR3 is made up of 14 amino acids. The CDR3 DNA is TGTGCCAGCAGCCCGGGACAGGAAGCCTACGAGCAGTACTTC. Its translation: CASSPGQEAYEQYF.

In this sample, this clonotype turned up many times. The chain employs TRBV12-3 or TRBV12-4 and TRBJ2-1; D remains unclear. CDR3 length: 15 residues. Trimming left V 6 bases short and J 4 bases short, with 16 bases between. CDR3: CASSLESQGYNEQFF. Here the CDR3 DNA reads TGTGCCAGCAGCCTAGAGTCGCAAGGGTACAATGAGCAGTTCTTC.

This clonotype was seen a handful of times. The rearrangement uses TRBV29-1 and TRBJ2-1; D is possibly TRBD2 (8 bases). The CDR3 contains 15 residues. Trimming left V 3 bases short and J 4 bases short, with 16 bases between. Per germline, CDR1 SQVTM and CDR2 ANQGSEA. The CDR3 DNA is TGCAGCGTTGACGGGGGGGGGACAGCTTACAATGAGCAGTTCTTC. Encoded protein: CSVDGGGTAYNEQFF.

The chain carries TRBV3-1 and TRBJ2-3; no clear D. The CDR3 length is 15 residues. Deletions cut 0 bases from V and 1 base from J, with 8 bases between. Per the germline V gene, CDR1 is LGHDT and CDR2 is YNNKEL (reference sequence). This chain's CDR3 is CASSQDPGGTDTQYF. Written as DNA, the CDR3 is TGTGCCAGCAGCCAAGATCCCGGTGGCACAGATACGCAGTATTTT.

This clonotype came up many times. J is TRBJ2-7 and V is TRBV5-1, with a possible D match to TRBD2 (5 bases). The V end was cut by 5 bases, the J end by 3 bases, with 9 bases between. CDR1 and CDR2 from the germline V gene are SGHRS and YFSETQ. The CDR3 covers 12 residues. The CDR3 DNA sequence: TGCGCCAGCAGGGACGGACTCTACGAGCAGTACTTC. Its translation is CASRDGLYEQYF.

This clonotype was seen more than once but under ten times. The genes are TRBV7-9 and TRBJ2-3, with a weak D call TRBD2 (6 bases). CDR3 length: 14 residues. Trimming removed 5 bases at V and 5 bases at J, with 14 bases between. CDR1 is SEHNR, CDR2 FQNEAQ, per germline (reference sequence). CDR3 amino acids: CASSPGGGIDTQYF. The CDR3 DNA reads TGTGCCAGCAGCCCCGGGGGAGGCATAGATACGCAGTATTTT.

This clonotype has just a few counts. This chain uses TRBV20-1 with TRBJ2-1; D remains unclear. CDR3 length equals 16 residues. Germline V gene lookup returns CDR1 DFQATT and CDR2 SNEGSKA (reference sequence). Trimming cost V 3 bases and J 0 bases, with 15 bases left between them. The CDR3 spells CSARSRAGSSYNEQFF. The CDR3 bases are TGCAGTGCTAGGAGCCGGGCCGGTAGCTCCTACAATGAGCAGTTCTTC.

The chain couples TRBV5-1 to TRBJ2-5, with D possibly being TRBD1 or TRBD2 (5 bases each). With 0 bases removed from V and 5 bases from J, the gap between germline ends came to 11 bases. The CDR3 runs 14 residues. CDR1 is SGHRS and CDR2 is YFSETQ in the germline V gene. CDR3 nucleotide sequence: TGCGCCAGCAGCTTGGCTTGGGGGACGGAGACCCAGTACTTC. The encoded protein is CASSLAWGTETQYF.

This clonotype was seen a few times. V gene TRBV7-9 combines with J gene TRBJ2-1, with 7 bases lining up with TRBD1. V was clipped by 3 bases and J by 1 base; unmatched bases: 6. This CDR3 region has 16 residues. Germline V gene sequence: CDR1 SEHNR, CDR2 FQNEAQ (reference sequence). CDR3: CASSFHRGLSYNEQFF. Written as DNA, the CDR3 is TGTGCCAGCAGCTTTCACAGGGGCCTATCCTACAATGAGCAGTTCTTC.

The chain has TRBV5-1 and TRBJ2-7; 8 positions agree with TRBD1. CDR1 and CDR2 (germline): SGHRS, YFSETQ. CDR3 length equals 15 residues. V lost 4 bases, J lost 7 bases, and 13 bases stayed unmatched. Here the CDR3 reads CASSRQGPFLGEQYF. The CDR3 coding sequence is TGCGCCAGCAGCCGACAGGGGCCCTTTTTGGGAGAGCAGTACTTC.